This T cell receptor (beta chain) was sequenced in a study of blood T cell repertoires in COVID-19. Turning to the study itself: Donors in the United States, Italy and Spain gave samples during acute or convalescent COVID-19. Sample material is recorded as cDNA or gDNA derived from T cells, B-cell-depleted T cells, or PBMCs.

V was shortened by 6 bases and J by 1 base, with 7 bases between the two germline ends. The CDR3 spans 14 residues. Germline CDR1 LNHDA, CDR2 SQIVND (reference sequence). Original data processing: Amplification of reference gene primers provided the estimated nucleated cell counts. Method: immunoSEQ multiplex PCR; TCRdb's copy keeps in-frame clones and lacks some. The DNA gave D and trimming, while V, J and clone size come from that table. In the table there are roughly 340,000 clones, under 95% of which are singletons. This clone was seen once. The source of this sequence is a woman aged 18-30 years who had recovered from COVID-19. This rearrangement joins TRBV19 to TRBJ1-6; D gene uncertain. The material sequenced was peripheral blood. CDR3 nucleotide sequence: TGTGCCAGTAGAACAATATCCTATAATTCACCCCTCCACTTT. Residues: CASRTISYNSPLHF.